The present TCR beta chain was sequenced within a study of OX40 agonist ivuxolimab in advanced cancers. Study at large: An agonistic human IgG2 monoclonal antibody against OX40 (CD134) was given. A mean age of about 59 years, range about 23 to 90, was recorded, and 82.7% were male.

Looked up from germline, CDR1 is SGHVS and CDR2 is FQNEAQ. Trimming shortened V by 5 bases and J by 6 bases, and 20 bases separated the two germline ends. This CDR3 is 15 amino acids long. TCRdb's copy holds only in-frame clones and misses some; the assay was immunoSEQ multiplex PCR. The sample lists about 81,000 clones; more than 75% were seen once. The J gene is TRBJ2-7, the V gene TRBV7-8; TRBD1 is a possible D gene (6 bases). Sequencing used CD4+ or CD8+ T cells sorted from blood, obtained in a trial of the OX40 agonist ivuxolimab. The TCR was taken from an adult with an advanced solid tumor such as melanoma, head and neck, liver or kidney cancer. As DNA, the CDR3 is TGTGCCAGCAGCCCCGATACAGGGATTATGGTCGAGCAGTACTTC. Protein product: CASSPDTGIMVEQYF.